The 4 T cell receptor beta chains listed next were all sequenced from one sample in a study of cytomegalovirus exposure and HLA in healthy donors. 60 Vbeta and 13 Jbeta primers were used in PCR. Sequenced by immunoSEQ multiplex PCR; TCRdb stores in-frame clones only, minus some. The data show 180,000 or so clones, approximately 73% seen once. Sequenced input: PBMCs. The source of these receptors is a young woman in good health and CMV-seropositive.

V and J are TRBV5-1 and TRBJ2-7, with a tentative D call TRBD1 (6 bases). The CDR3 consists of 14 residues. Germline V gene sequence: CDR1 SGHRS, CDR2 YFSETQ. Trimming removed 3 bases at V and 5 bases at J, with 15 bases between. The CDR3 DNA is TGCGCCAGCAGCTCGCGGCAGGGGTCCCACGAGCAGTACTTC. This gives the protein CASSSRQGSHEQYF.

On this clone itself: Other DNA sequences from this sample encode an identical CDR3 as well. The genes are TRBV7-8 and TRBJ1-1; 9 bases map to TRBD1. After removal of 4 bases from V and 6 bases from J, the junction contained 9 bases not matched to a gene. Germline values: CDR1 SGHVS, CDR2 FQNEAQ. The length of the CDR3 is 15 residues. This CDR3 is CASSSLQGAAPEAFF. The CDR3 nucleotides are TGTGCCAGCAGCTCACTACAGGGGGCGGCCCCTGAAGCTTTCTTT.

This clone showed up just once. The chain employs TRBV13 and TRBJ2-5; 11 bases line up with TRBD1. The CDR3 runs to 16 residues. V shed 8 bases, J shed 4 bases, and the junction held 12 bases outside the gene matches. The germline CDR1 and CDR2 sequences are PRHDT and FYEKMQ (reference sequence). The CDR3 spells CASGSQDRGRGETQYF. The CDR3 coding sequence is TGTGCCAGCGGCTCCCAGGACAGGGGGCGTGGAGAGACCCAGTACTTC.

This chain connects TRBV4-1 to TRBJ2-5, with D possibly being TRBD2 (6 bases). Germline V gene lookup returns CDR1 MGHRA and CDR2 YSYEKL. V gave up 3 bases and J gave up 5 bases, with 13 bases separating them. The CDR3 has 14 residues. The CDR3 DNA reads TGCGCCAGCAGCCAGGGAGCGGGCCGGGAGACCCAGTACTTC. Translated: CASSQGAGRETQYF.